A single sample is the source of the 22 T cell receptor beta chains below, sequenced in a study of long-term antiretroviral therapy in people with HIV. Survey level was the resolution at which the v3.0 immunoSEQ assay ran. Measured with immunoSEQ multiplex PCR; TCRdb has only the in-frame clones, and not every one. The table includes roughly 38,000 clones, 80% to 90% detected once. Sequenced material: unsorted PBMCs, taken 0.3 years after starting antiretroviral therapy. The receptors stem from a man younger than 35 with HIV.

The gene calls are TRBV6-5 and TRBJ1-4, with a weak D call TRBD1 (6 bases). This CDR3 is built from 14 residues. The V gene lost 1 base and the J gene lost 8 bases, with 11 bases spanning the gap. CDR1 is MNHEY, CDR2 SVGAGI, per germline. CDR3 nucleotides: TGTGCCAGCAGTTACTGGGGGGCGCGGGAAAAACTGTTTTTT. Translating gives CASSYWGAREKLFF.

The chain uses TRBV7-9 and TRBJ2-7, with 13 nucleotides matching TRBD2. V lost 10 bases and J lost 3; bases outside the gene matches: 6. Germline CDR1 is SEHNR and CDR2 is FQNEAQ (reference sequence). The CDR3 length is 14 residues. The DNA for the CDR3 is TGTGCCATAAGAGGGACTAGCGGGAACTACGAGCAGTACTTC. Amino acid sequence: CAIRGTSGNYEQYF.

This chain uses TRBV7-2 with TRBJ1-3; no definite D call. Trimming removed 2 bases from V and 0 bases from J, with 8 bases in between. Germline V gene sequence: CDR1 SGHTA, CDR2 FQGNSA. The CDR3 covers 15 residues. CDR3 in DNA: TGTGCCAGCAGCTTAACGAGATACTCTGGAAACACCATATATTTT. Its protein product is CASSLTRYSGNTIYF.

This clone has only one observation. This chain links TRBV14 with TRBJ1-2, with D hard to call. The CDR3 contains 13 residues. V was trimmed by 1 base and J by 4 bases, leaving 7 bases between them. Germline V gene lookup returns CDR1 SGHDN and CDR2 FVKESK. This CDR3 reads CASSQVASYGYTF. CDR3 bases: TGTGCCAGCAGCCAAGTAGCCAGCTATGGCTACACCTTC.

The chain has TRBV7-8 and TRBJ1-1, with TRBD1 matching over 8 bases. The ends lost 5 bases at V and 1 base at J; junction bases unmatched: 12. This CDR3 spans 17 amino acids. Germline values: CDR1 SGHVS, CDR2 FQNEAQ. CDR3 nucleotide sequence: TGTGCCAGCAGCCCACCCCGGAGACAGGGGCCGAACACTGAAGCTTTCTTT. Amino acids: CASSPPRRQGPNTEAFF.

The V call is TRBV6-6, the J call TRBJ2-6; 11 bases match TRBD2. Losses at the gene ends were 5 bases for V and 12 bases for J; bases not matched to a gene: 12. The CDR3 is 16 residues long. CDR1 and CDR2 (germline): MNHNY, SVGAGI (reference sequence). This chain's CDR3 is CASSAPSGRWVGVLTF. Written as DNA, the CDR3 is TGTGCCAGCAGTGCACCTAGCGGGAGGTGGGTGGGCGTCCTGACTTTC.

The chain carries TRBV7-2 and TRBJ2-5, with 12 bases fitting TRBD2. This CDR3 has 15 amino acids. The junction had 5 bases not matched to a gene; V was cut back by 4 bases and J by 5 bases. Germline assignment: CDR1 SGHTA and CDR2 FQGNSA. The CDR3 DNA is TGTGCCAGCAGCTATCTAGCGGGAGGGGGGGAGACCCAGTACTTC. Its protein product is CASSYLAGGGETQYF.

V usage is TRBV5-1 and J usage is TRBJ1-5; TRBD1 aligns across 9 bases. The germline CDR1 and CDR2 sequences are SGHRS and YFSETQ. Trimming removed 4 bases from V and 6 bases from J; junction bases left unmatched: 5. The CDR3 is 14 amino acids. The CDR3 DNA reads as TGCGCCAGCAGCGAGGGACAGGGAGGTCAGCCCCAGCATTTT. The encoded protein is CASSEGQGGQPQHF.

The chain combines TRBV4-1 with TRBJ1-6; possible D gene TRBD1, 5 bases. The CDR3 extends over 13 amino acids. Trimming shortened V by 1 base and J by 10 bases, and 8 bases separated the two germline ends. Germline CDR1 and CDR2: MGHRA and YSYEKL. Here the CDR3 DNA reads TGCGCCAGCAGCCAAGGGGGGACCTCACCCCTCCACTTT. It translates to CASSQGGTSPLHF.

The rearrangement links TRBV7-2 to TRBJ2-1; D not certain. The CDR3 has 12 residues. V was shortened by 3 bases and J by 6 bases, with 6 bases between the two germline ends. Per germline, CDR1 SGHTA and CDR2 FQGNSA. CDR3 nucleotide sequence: TGTGCCAGCAGCTTCCAGGTCAATGAGCAGTTCTTC. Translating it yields CASSFQVNEQFF.

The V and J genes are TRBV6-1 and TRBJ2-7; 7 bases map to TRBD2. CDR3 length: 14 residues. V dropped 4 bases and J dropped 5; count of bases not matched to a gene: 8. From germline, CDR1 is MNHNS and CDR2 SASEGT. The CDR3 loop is CASSGGPGGHEQYF. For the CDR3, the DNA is TGTGCCAGCAGTGGAGGGCCGGGGGGTCACGAGCAGTACTTC.

CDR3 loop: CASSSGGRTEAFF. The CDR3 bases are TGTGCCAGCAGTTCAGGGGGCCGGACTGAAGCTTTCTTT. The genes are TRBV6-5 and TRBJ1-1, with 8 bases fitting TRBD1. Germline CDR1 reads MNHEY; CDR2 reads SVGAGI. V dropped 4 bases and J dropped 5; count of bases not matched to a gene: 3. This CDR3 has 13 amino acids.

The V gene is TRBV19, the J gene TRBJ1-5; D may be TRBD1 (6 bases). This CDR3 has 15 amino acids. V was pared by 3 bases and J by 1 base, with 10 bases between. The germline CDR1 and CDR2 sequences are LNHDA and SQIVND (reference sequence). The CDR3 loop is CASSIRGSSNQPQHF. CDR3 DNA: TGTGCCAGTAGTATCAGGGGTTCGAGCAATCAGCCCCAGCATTTT.

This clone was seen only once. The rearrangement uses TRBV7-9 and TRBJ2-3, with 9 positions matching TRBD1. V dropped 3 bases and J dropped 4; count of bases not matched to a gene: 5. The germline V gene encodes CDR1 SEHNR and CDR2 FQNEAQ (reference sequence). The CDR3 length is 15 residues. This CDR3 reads CASSFRGTGSDTQYF. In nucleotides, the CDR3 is TGTGCCAGCAGCTTTAGGGGGACAGGGTCAGATACGCAGTATTTT. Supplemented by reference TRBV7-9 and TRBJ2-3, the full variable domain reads DTGVSQNPRHKITKRGQNVTFRCDPISEHNRLYWYRQTLGQGPEFLTYFQNEAQLEKSRLLSDRFSAERPKGSFSTLEIQRTEQGDSAMYLCASSFRGTGSDTQYFGPGTRLTVL.

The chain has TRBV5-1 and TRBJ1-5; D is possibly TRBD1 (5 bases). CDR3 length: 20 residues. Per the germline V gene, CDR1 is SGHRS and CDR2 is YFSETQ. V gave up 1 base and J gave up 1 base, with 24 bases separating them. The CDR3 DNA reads TGCGCCAGCAGCTTGTATGTTTTGGAGGAGAGGTGGACAAGCAATCAGCCCCAGCATTTT. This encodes CASSLYVLEERWTSNQPQHF.

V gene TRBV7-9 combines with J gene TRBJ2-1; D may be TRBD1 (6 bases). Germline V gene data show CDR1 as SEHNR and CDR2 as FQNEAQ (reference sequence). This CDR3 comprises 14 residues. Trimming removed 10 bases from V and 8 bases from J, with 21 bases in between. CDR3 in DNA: TGTGCCATCTTAAGCTGGGGGCGTGGAGATGAGCAGTTCTTC. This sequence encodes CAILSWGRGDEQFF.

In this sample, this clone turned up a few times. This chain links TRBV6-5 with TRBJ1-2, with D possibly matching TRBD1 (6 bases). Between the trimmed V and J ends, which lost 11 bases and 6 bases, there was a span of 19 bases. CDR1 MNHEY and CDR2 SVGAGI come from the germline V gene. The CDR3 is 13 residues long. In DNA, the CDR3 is TGTGCCGTTTTCCCTCGCGAGGGGGATGGCTACACCTTC. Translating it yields CAVFPREGDGYTF.

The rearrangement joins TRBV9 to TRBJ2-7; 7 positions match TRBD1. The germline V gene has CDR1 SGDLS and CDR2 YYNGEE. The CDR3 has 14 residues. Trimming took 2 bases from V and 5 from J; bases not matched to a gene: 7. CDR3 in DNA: TGTGCCAGCAGCGTCTACGGACAGGCGAACGAGCAGTACTTC. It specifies CASSVYGQANEQYF. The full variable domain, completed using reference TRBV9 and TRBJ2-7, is DSGVTQTPKHLITATGQRVTLRCSPRSGDLSVYWYQQSLDQGLQFLIQYYNGEERAKGNILERFSAQQFPDLHSELNLSSLELGDSALYFCASSVYGQANEQYFGPGTRLTVT.

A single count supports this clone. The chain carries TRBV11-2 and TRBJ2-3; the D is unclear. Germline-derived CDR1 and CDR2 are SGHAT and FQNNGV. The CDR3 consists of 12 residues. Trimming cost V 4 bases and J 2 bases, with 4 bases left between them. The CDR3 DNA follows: TGTGCCAGCAGCTATAACACAGATACGCAGTATTTT. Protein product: CASSYNTDTQYF.

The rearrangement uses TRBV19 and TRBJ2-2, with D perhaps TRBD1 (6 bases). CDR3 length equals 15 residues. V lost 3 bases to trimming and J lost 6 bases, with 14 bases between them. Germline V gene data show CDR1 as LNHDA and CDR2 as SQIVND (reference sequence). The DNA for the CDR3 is TGTGCCAGTAGTATTGTGGGGGCCCTCGCCGGGGAGCTGTTTTTT. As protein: CASSIVGALAGELFF.

The CDR3 DNA reads as TGTGCCAGCAGCGTAATGGACTGGATCACAGATACGCAGTATTTT. Translation gives CASSVMDWITDTQYF. The chain is built from TRBV9 and TRBJ2-3; possibly TRBD2 for D (5 bases). The CDR3 consists of 15 residues. Trimming cost V 1 base and J 2 bases, with 11 bases left between them. Germline CDR1 is SGDLS and CDR2 is YYNGEE.

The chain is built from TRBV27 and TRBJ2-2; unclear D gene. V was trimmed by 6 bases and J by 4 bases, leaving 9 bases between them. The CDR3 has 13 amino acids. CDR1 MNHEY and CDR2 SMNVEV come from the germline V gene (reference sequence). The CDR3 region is CASSLKGTGELFF. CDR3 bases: TGTGCCAGCAGCCTTAAGGGCACCGGGGAGCTGTTTTTT.